This T cell receptor (beta chain) stems from a study of T cell repertoires in cytomegalovirus infection. Overall study context: Recently identified HLA-C-restricted and well-studied HLA-B-restricted CMV epitopes were used. Shared public TCR beta signatures pointed to both CMV infection and a matching HLA type.

Using its own MiXCR run on the reads, TCRdb lists one record per CDR3 protein. Of some 200,000 distinct CDR3 sequences listed, about 38% are singletons. Findings of the study overall: It was HLA-C-restricted CMV-specific TCR beta clonotypes that dominated the response ex vivo. Totalled public TCR beta family frequency picked out people who carried CMV plus the relevant HLA.

This clonotype occurred a few times. Its antigen is not known. The CDR3 sequence is 15 residues long. Germline trimming cut 1 base from V and 7 bases from J; bases unmatched to any gene: 4. Germline V gene lookup returns CDR1 LGHNT and CDR2 FRNRAP. The receptor's source is a human donor in good health (CMV status not recorded). Some clones in this sample may be carry-over from other donors' samples. The material sequenced was CD8+ T cells from cultured PBMCs, taken from culture after CMV antigen stimulation. V usage is TRBV12-5 and J usage is TRBJ1-6; 7 nucleotides match TRBD1. CDR3 region: CASGLEGTENSPLHF. CDR3 coding DNA: TGTGCTAGTGGTTTGGAAGGGACAGAGAATTCACCCCTCCACTTT.